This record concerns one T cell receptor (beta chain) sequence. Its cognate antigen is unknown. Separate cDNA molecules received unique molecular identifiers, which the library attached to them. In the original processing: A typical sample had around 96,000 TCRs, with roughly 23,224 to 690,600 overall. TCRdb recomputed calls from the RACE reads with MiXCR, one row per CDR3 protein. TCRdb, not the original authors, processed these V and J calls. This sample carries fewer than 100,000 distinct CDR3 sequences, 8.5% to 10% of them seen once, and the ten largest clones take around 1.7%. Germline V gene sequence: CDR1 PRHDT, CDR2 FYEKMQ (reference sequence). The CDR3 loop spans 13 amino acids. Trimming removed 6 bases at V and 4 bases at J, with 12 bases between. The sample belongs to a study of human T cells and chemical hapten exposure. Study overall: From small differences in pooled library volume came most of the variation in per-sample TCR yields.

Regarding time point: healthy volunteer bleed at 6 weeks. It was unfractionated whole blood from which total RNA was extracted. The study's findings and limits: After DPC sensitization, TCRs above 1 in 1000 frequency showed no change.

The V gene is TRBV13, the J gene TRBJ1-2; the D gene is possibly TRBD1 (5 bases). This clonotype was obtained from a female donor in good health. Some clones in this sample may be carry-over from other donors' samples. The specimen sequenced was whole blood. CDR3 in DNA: TGTGCCAGCAGTCAGGGACGGTCCTATGGCTACACCTTC. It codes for CASSQGRSYGYTF.